This T cell receptor (beta chain) was found in a study of blood T cell repertoires in COVID-19. Looking at the study overall: Italy, Spain and the United States were the sources of the convalescent and acute COVID-19 samples. Nucleic acid was either cDNA or gDNA, and it came from T cells, B-cell-depleted T cells, or PBMCs.

The CDR3 is made up of 18 amino acids. Germline V gene lookup returns CDR1 LGHNA and CDR2 YSLEER. Germline trimming cut 1 base from V and 1 base from J; bases unmatched to any gene: 12. Per the authors' pipeline: It was from reference gene primer amplification that nucleated cell counts were estimated. Generated by immunoSEQ multiplex PCR, the TCRdb table keeps only in-frame clones and is missing some. V, J and clone size reflect that table, while D and trimming were determined from the DNA. The profile shows about 250,000 clones, roughly 87% of them singletons. The J gene is TRBJ1-2, the V gene TRBV4-3, with 7 bases fitting TRBD1. The receptor was derived from a young man with active or convalescent COVID-19. The source material was peripheral blood. CDR3 coding DNA: TGCGCCAGCAGCCAAGGGGTAGCGGGACAGCATTATAACTATGGCTACACCTTC. It encodes CASSQGVAGQHYNYGYTF.